This paragraph covers one T cell receptor beta chain sequence. The assay was immunoSEQ multiplex PCR, and TCRdb's table has in-frame clones only and misses some. The sample contains over 70,000 clones, less than 95% of which appear only once. The data belong to a study of T cell changes during pregnancy in multiple sclerosis. V was shortened by 10 bases and J by 4 bases, with 19 bases between the two germline ends. The CDR3 covers 14 residues. This sequence was found in a female donor in good health, enrolled as a control in a pregnancy study. This chain links TRBV6-7 with TRBJ1-2; no definite D call. TRBV6-7 is identified as an open reading frame with a role that is uncertain. The specimen comprised peripheral blood, sampled in the first trimester of pregnancy. The CDR3 nucleotides read TGTGCCAACGTCACTAGGGCGATCACCTATGGCTACACCTTC. Protein sequence: CANVTRAITYGYTF.